The 32 T cell receptor beta chains below were found in one sample sequenced in a study of identical twins. A single record per CDR3 protein comes from TCRdb applying MiXCR to the 5' RACE reads. The table has hundreds of thousands of distinct CDR3 sequences, over 13% seen once. The material sequenced was memory (CD45RO+) T cells sorted from blood. The source is a woman aged 18-29 years in good health.

This clonotype was seen more than once but under ten times. CDR3 DNA sequence: TGTGCCAGCAGTACACGACCCGGGGAGCAGTACTTC. Protein sequence: CASSTRPGEQYF. The gene calls are TRBV3-1 and TRBJ2-7; D is unclear. Trimming left V 6 bases short and J 7 bases short, with 13 bases between. The CDR3 length is 12 residues. Germline-derived CDR1 and CDR2 are LGHDT and YNNKEL (reference sequence).

The chain is built from TRBV2 and TRBJ2-1; 8 bases match TRBD1. The length of the CDR3 is 18 residues. In germline, CDR1 is SNHLY, CDR2 FYNNEI. With V trimmed by 4 bases and J by 0 bases, 11 bases remained unmatched. Written as DNA, the CDR3 is TGTGCCAGCAGTGGACCGGGACAGGAAGGGTCCTCCTACAATGAGCAGTTCTTC. It codes for CASSGPGQEGSSYNEQFF.

This clonotype has more than one count but fewer than ten. The rearrangement uses TRBV19 and TRBJ2-3; TRBD1 might be the D (5 bases). The CDR3 length is 11 residues. V gave up 5 bases and J gave up 13 bases, with 13 bases separating them. Germline V gives CDR1 LNHDA, CDR2 SQIVND (reference sequence). The CDR3 nucleotides read TGTGCCAGTAGTGTCCAGGGATGGGAGTATTTT. Translated, it gives CASSVQGWEYF.

V and J are TRBV7-3 and TRBJ2-1, with TRBD2 identical over 16 bases. The CDR3 has 15 amino acids. Germline values: CDR1 SGHTA, CDR2 FQGTGA. V lost 2 bases and J lost 12; bases outside the gene matches: 4. The CDR3 nucleotides read TGTGCCAGCAGCTTAGGGACTAGCGGGGGGGCGCGGCAGTTCTTC. This sequence encodes CASSLGTSGGARQFF.

This chain joins TRBV7-9 and TRBJ2-1, with TRBD2 identical over 7 bases. The V segment lost 2 bases and the J segment 5 bases; nucleotides outside the gene matches: 9. The germline V gene has CDR1 SEHNR and CDR2 FQNEAQ (reference sequence). This CDR3 comprises 16 residues. The DNA of the CDR3 is TGTGCCAGCAGCTTAAACACGCGCGGGAGCCACAATGAGCAGTTCTTC. This sequence encodes CASSLNTRGSHNEQFF.

The chain is built from TRBV6-1 and TRBJ2-2; D call uncertain. Germline assignment: CDR1 MNHNS and CDR2 SASEGT. V lost 8 bases, J lost 4 bases, and 11 bases lay in between. The CDR3 runs 13 residues. The CDR3 reads CASSVQRTGELFF. CDR3 in DNA: TGTGCCAGCTCTGTCCAGCGCACCGGGGAGCTGTTTTTT.

The rearrangement uses TRBV19 and TRBJ1-1; D is possibly TRBD1 (5 bases). The CDR3 runs to 13 residues. Germline values: CDR1 LNHDA, CDR2 SQIVND (reference sequence). The V gene lost 5 bases and the J gene lost 3 bases, with 10 bases spanning the gap. Here the CDR3 DNA reads TGTGCCAGTAGTTGGGGGGTTGACACTGAAGCTTTCTTT. Protein: CASSWGVDTEAFF.

CDR3 residues: CSAVVGGGEDNEQFF. CDR3 in DNA: TGCAGTGCTGTTGTTGGCGGGGGGGAGGACAATGAGCAGTTCTTC. V and J are TRBV20-1 and TRBJ2-1, with TRBD2 identical over 9 bases. Trimming at V came to 5 bases and at J to 5 bases, leaving 10 bases not matched to a gene. There are 15 residues in the CDR3. The germline V gene encodes CDR1 DFQATT and CDR2 SNEGSKA (reference sequence).

This rearrangement joins TRBV11-2 to TRBJ2-5, with a tentative D call TRBD1 (6 bases). V lost 5 bases, J lost 4 bases, and 14 bases lay in between. The germline V gene encodes CDR1 SGHAT and CDR2 FQNNGV. This CDR3 region has 14 residues. The CDR3 here is CASSHTGIRETQYF. Here the CDR3 DNA reads TGTGCCAGCAGCCACACAGGGATCAGAGAGACCCAGTACTTC.

The sample holds a few counts of this clonotype. The chain is built from TRBV27 and TRBJ2-7, with 9 nucleotides matching TRBD1. Germline CDR1 reads MNHEY; CDR2 reads SMNVEV (reference sequence). The CDR3 consists of 16 residues. Germline trimming cut 5 bases from V and 5 bases from J; bases unmatched to any gene: 13. CDR3 sequence reads: CASSATGTGFTNEQYF. CDR3 nucleotide sequence: TGTGCCAGCAGTGCCACCGGGACAGGGTTCACCAACGAGCAGTACTTC.

The chain joins TRBV9 to TRBJ1-4, with D possibly matching TRBD1 (6 bases). The germline V gene encodes CDR1 SGDLS and CDR2 YYNGEE. The CDR3 is made up of 14 amino acids. The V end lost 3 bases, the J end lost 7 bases, and 13 bases lay between the germline ends. In DNA, the CDR3 is TGTGCCAGCAGCGCAGGGGTAACCCTTGAAAAACTGTTTTTT. This codes for CASSAGVTLEKLFF.

This clonotype was counted at least ten times. The chain has TRBV5-1 and TRBJ2-1; no clear D. The germline V and J ends were trimmed by 1 base and 0 bases, with 14 bases remaining between them. CDR1 and CDR2 from the germline V gene are SGHRS and YFSETQ. CDR3 size: 17 residues. The chain's CDR3 is CASSLTAGRSSYNEQFF. DNA for the CDR3: TGCGCCAGCAGCTTGACGGCCGGCAGGAGCTCCTACAATGAGCAGTTCTTC.

The chain uses TRBV30 and TRBJ2-1; D is unresolved. Germline CDR1 and CDR2: GTSNPN and SVGIG (reference sequence). This CDR3 is 12 amino acids long. V was pared by 3 bases and J by 7 bases, with 10 bases between. The CDR3 sequence is CAWRHRANEQFF. The CDR3 nucleotides are TGTGCCTGGAGACACCGGGCGAATGAGCAGTTCTTC.

This clonotype was found a few times. This rearrangement joins TRBV5-1 to TRBJ1-5; D is unclear. From germline, CDR1 is SGHRS and CDR2 YFSETQ. V gave up 4 bases and J gave up 0 bases, with 8 bases separating them. The CDR3 contains 14 residues. CDR3 in amino acids: CASSDDGSNQPQHF. In DNA form, the CDR3 reads TGCGCCAGCAGCGATGACGGTAGCAATCAGCCCCAGCATTTT.

This clonotype was seen a few times. The chain carries TRBV6-1 and TRBJ2-1; D not certain. The V gene lost 2 bases and the J gene lost 6 bases, with 14 bases spanning the gap. This CDR3 comprises 15 residues. The germline gives CDR1 MNHNS, CDR2 SASEGT. The CDR3 spells CASSELVIITNEQFF. The CDR3 DNA reads TGTGCCAGCAGTGAACTAGTAATTATCACCAATGAGCAGTTCTTC.

This clonotype was recorded a few times. J is TRBJ2-1 and V is TRBV5-1; perhaps TRBD2 as D (6 bases). The germline V gene encodes CDR1 SGHRS and CDR2 YFSETQ. V dropped 3 bases and J dropped 4 bases, with 14 bases sitting between them. This CDR3 region has 15 residues. The CDR3 coding sequence is TGCGCCAGCAGCTGGACTGGGCGGGGATACAATGAGCAGTTCTTC. The encoded protein is CASSWTGRGYNEQFF.

The chain joins TRBV7-9 to TRBJ2-2; D possibly matches TRBD1 or TRBD2 (5 bases each). Trimming removed 8 bases at V and 3 bases at J, with 13 bases between. Germline-derived CDR1 and CDR2 are SEHNR and FQNEAQ (reference sequence). This CDR3 is 14 amino acids long. The CDR3 region is CASYRDGYTGELFF. The DNA for the CDR3 is TGTGCCAGCTATCGGGACGGCTACACCGGGGAGCTGTTTTTT.

The J gene is TRBJ2-1, the V gene TRBV11-2; the match to TRBD2 covers 10 bases. Germline CDR1 is SGHAT and CDR2 is FQNNGV. The CDR3 runs 18 residues. Unmatched junction bases numbered 7, after V lost 1 base and J lost 1 base. The CDR3 bases are TGTGCCAGCAGCTTAGTGGTTCTAGCGGGGGCATCCTACAATGAGCAGTTCTTC. Translating gives CASSLVVLAGASYNEQFF.

This chain uses TRBV3-1 with TRBJ2-3; D not certain. The germline V and J ends were trimmed by 0 bases and 4 bases, with 5 bases remaining between them. Germline CDR1 is LGHDT and CDR2 is YNNKEL (reference sequence). The CDR3 sequence is 13 residues long. The CDR3 spells CASSQDLPDTQYF. The CDR3, as DNA: TGTGCCAGCAGCCAAGATCTCCCAGATACGCAGTATTTT.

This clonotype was counted ten times or more. V is TRBV4-3 and J is TRBJ2-7; 10 bases map to TRBD2. V dropped 1 base and J dropped 2; count of bases not matched to a gene: 2. From germline, CDR1 is LGHNA and CDR2 YSLEER. The CDR3 spans 15 residues. The CDR3 DNA sequence: TGCGCCAGCAGCCAAGTACTAGCGGGGACCTACGAGCAGTACTTC. Protein product: CASSQVLAGTYEQYF.

This clonotype was found many times. The V gene is TRBV7-9, the J gene TRBJ2-5; D gene uncertain. The ends were cut back, 5 bases at V and 5 bases at J, with 6 bases in the middle. The CDR3 consists of 11 residues. Germline V gives CDR1 SEHNR, CDR2 FQNEAQ (reference sequence). Here the CDR3 reads CASSNTETQYF. In DNA form, the CDR3 reads TGTGCCAGCAGCAATACGGAGACCCAGTACTTC.

V usage is TRBV3-1 and J usage is TRBJ2-7; D is unclear. CDR1 LGHDT and CDR2 YNNKEL come from the germline V gene (reference sequence). V was trimmed by 2 bases and J by 3 bases, leaving 5 bases between them. This CDR3 spans 12 amino acids. The CDR3 reads CASSQTRYEQYF. CDR3 sequence (DNA): TGTGCCAGCAGCCAAACCCGCTACGAGCAGTACTTC.

This clonotype was detected only a few times. The CDR3 sequence is CASSQEVAGELFF. DNA of the CDR3: TGCGCCAGCAGCCAAGAGGTGGCGGGGGAGCTGTTTTTT. J is TRBJ2-2 and V is TRBV4-3; D uncertain. CDR1 is LGHNA, CDR2 YSLEER, per germline. V dropped 0 bases and J dropped 8 bases, with 7 bases sitting between them. The CDR3 covers 13 residues.

This clonotype was seen only a few times. This chain joins TRBV5-1 and TRBJ2-3; TRBD2 matches at 14 bases. CDR1 is SGHRS and CDR2 is YFSETQ in the germline V gene. This CDR3 region has 16 residues. V lost 4 bases to trimming and J lost 3 bases; unmatched junction nucleotides: 4. CDR3 sequence (DNA): TGCGCCAGCAGCGACGGGACTAGCGGGAGTACAGATACGCAGTATTTT. Translating it yields CASSDGTSGSTDTQYF.

This chain joins TRBV5-4 and TRBJ1-2; D is unclear. The CDR3 sequence is 13 residues long. V was shortened by 0 bases and J by 8 bases, with 11 bases between the two germline ends. In germline, CDR1 is SGHNT, CDR2 YYREEE (reference sequence). The CDR3, as DNA: TGTGCCAGCAGCTTGGTAATCGGAGAAGGCTACACCTTC. Translated: CASSLVIGEGYTF.

The V and J genes are TRBV18 and TRBJ2-2; D may be TRBD2 (6 bases). Trimming stripped 3 bases from V and 1 base from J, with 12 bases between. Per germline, CDR1 KGHSH and CDR2 LQKENI. The CDR3 sequence is 16 residues long. The CDR3 bases are TGTGCCAGCTCACCGGCGGGGACCCAGAACACCGGGGAGCTGTTTTTT. This translates into CASSPAGTQNTGELFF.

This clonotype was detected ten times or more. This chain uses TRBV24-1 with TRBJ2-7; 7 bases agree with TRBD1. V shed 0 bases, J shed 5 bases, and the junction held 6 bases outside the gene matches. The germline V gene has CDR1 KGHDR and CDR2 SFDVKD. This CDR3 has 15 amino acids. This CDR3 reads CATSDLYRGMHEQYF. The CDR3 DNA reads as TGTGCCACCAGTGATTTGTACAGGGGAATGCACGAGCAGTACTTC.

This clonotype appeared a few times. The chain combines TRBV20-1 with TRBJ2-5; maybe TRBD1 (6 bases). The CDR3 has 15 amino acids. Germline assignment: CDR1 DFQATT and CDR2 SNEGSKA (reference sequence). Trimming stripped 5 bases from V and 4 bases from J, with 20 bases between. The CDR3 region is CSAVFPTGKRETQYF. The CDR3, as DNA: TGCAGTGCTGTTTTCCCTACAGGGAAAAGAGAGACCCAGTACTTC.

Points on this clonotype: Just one base apart from a much larger clone, this may be a read error. The chain uses TRBV5-1 and TRBJ2-6; 7 nucleotides align to TRBD1. The V gene end was trimmed by 4 bases and the J gene end by 12 bases; junction bases not matched to a gene: 16. Germline CDR1 SGHRS, CDR2 YFSETQ. This CDR3 is built from 16 residues. The CDR3 loop is CASSLNAWTGRPVLTF. Here the CDR3 DNA reads TGCGCCAGCAGCCTCAACGCGTGGACAGGTCGCCCCGTCCTGACTTTC. The variable domain in full, with the rest retrieved from reference TRBV5-1 and TRBJ2-6, is KAGVTQTPRYLIKTRGQQVTLSCSPISGHRSVSWYQQTPGQGLQFLFEYFSETQRNKGNFPGRFSGRQFSNSRSEMNVSTLELGDSALYLCASSLNAWTGRPVLTFGAGSRLTVL.

V and J are TRBV29-1 and TRBJ2-4; no definite D call. The CDR3 extends over 15 amino acids. Germline V gene sequence: CDR1 SQVTM, CDR2 ANQGSEA. V was clipped by 0 bases and J by 0 bases, with 9 bases between them. The chain's CDR3 is CSVEDRRLAKNIQYF. CDR3 nucleotide sequence: TGCAGCGTTGAAGATCGGCGGTTAGCCAAAAACATTCAGTACTTC.

In its sample, this clonotype was seen many times. V usage is TRBV5-1 and J usage is TRBJ2-3; D is undetermined. Trimming left V 0 bases short and J 5 bases short, with 4 bases between. The CDR3 contains 12 residues. CDR1 is SGHRS, CDR2 YFSETQ, per germline. The chain's CDR3 is CASSLDIDTQYF. CDR3 bases: TGCGCCAGCAGCTTGGATATAGATACGCAGTATTTT.

The V and J genes are TRBV10-2 and TRBJ2-2, with D possibly being TRBD1 (5 bases). The length of the CDR3 is 13 residues. Germline CDR1 reads WSHSY; CDR2 reads SAAADI. The germline V and J ends were trimmed by 10 bases and 4 bases, with 13 bases remaining between them. CDR3 loop: CATYDRGTGELFF. In DNA form, the CDR3 reads TGCGCCACATACGATAGGGGCACCGGGGAGCTGTTTTTT.